Below, 28 T cell receptor beta chains from the same sample are listed, as sequenced in a study of yellow fever vaccine responses in identical twins. TCRdb processed the RT-PCR reads anew with MiXCR; each CDR3 protein has one entry. The table records about 14,000 distinct CDR3 sequences, approximately 84% of them present only once. The sequencing here drew on T cells from blood (PBMCs), unsorted or a sorted subset (not recorded which), taken before or after yellow fever vaccination (not recorded which). The source is a woman aged 18-29 years who received the yellow fever vaccine.

The gene calls are TRBV2 and TRBJ1-6; tentatively, D is TRBD1 (6 bases). The germline CDR1 and CDR2 sequences are SNHLY and FYNNEI. The CDR3 loop spans 14 amino acids. With 7 bases removed from V and 9 bases from J, the gap between germline ends came to 16 bases. Here the CDR3 reads CASNGGTLSSPLHF. Here the CDR3 DNA reads TGTGCCAGCAACGGAGGGACATTATCTTCACCCCTCCACTTT.

The V and J genes are TRBV29-1 and TRBJ1-1; D call uncertain. In germline, CDR1 is SQVTM, CDR2 ANQGSEA. Trimming pared 3 bases from V and 3 bases from J, leaving 14 bases between. The CDR3 runs 14 residues. The CDR3 loop is CSVETNVAHTEAFF. CDR3 coding DNA: TGCAGCGTTGAGACGAACGTGGCCCACACTGAAGCTTTCTTT.

The CDR3 DNA is TGCAGCGTTGAAAGCGGAGCGGGGGGGTTTGGAGAGACCCAGTACTTC. Amino acid sequence: CSVESGAGGFGETQYF. The V gene is TRBV29-1, the J gene TRBJ2-5, with TRBD2 identical over 10 bases. The CDR3 extends over 16 amino acids. Germline assignment: CDR1 SQVTM and CDR2 ANQGSEA. The trim removed 2 bases at V and 4 bases at J, leaving 10 bases unmatched.

V gene TRBV11-3 combines with J gene TRBJ2-7; D gene ambiguous. The CDR3 length is 13 residues. CDR1 SGHNT and CDR2 YENEEA come from the germline V gene. The V end lost 1 base, the J end lost 3 bases, and 7 bases lay between the germline ends. In DNA, the CDR3 is TGTGCCAGCAGCTTAGGAACACACTACGAGCAGTACTTC. Amino acids: CASSLGTHYEQYF.

The chain recombines TRBV14 with TRBJ2-1; the match to TRBD2 covers 9 bases. CDR1 and CDR2 (germline): SGHDN, FVKESK. The CDR3 runs 17 residues. V gave up 3 bases and J gave up 10 bases; unmatched junction bases: 16. For the CDR3, the DNA is TGTGCCAGCAGCCATGTAGCGGGAGCCGGATTTTCGGGCGAGCAGTTCTTC. As protein: CASSHVAGAGFSGEQFF. Using reference TRBV14 and TRBJ2-1 for the parts outside the CDR3, the full variable domain is EAGVTQFPSHSVIEKGQTVTLRCDPISGHDNLYWYRRVMGKEIKFLLHFVKESKQDESGMPNNRFLAERTGGTYSTLKVQPAELEDSGVYFCASSHVAGAGFSGEQFFGPGTRLTVL.

The chain employs TRBV10-2 and TRBJ1-6; no definite D call. The length of the CDR3 is 11 residues. Germline V gene lookup returns CDR1 WSHSY and CDR2 SAAADI. V lost 8 bases to trimming and J lost 7 bases, with 6 bases between them. CDR3 in amino acids: CASGQNSPLHF. The CDR3 DNA reads TGCGCCAGCGGCCAAAATTCACCCCTCCACTTT.

This chain uses TRBV12-3 or TRBV12-4 with TRBJ1-2, with D hard to call. The V and J ends lost 3 bases and 2 bases respectively, with 19 bases between them. The CDR3 is 17 residues long. The CDR3 sequence: CASSFWGRELSNYGYTF. The CDR3 nucleotides are TGTGCCAGCAGTTTCTGGGGTAGGGAGTTATCAAACTATGGCTACACCTTC.

The chain employs TRBV20-1 and TRBJ2-7, with TRBD1 as a possible D gene (6 bases). Deletions cut 3 bases from V and 0 bases from J, with 15 bases between. The V gene's germline CDR1 is DFQATT and CDR2 SNEGSKA (reference sequence). The CDR3 spans 15 residues. The CDR3 protein is CSASIGTRSSYEQYF. The CDR3 bases are TGCAGTGCTAGTATAGGGACAAGGAGCTCCTACGAGCAGTACTTC.

This sequence joins TRBV6-1 and TRBJ2-3, with D perhaps given as TRBD1 or TRBD2 (5 bases each). The CDR3 is made up of 13 amino acids. V gave up 6 bases and J gave up 7 bases, with 14 bases separating them. Germline V gene data show CDR1 as MNHNS and CDR2 as SASEGT. The chain's CDR3 is CASSGRDGNTQYF. The CDR3 nucleotides read TGTGCCAGCAGCGGCCGGGACGGAAATACGCAGTATTTT.

This chain connects TRBV13 to TRBJ2-7; a weak D match, TRBD1 (6 bases). Trimming pared 6 bases from V and 2 bases from J, leaving 8 bases between. The CDR3 totals 12 residues. Germline V gene sequence: CDR1 PRHDT, CDR2 FYEKMQ (reference sequence). CDR3 loop: CASRQGTYEQYV. In nucleotides, the CDR3 is TGTGCCAGCAGGCAGGGGACCTACGAGCAGTACGTC.

The V call is TRBV2, the J call TRBJ2-1, with 7 positions matching TRBD2. The CDR3 is 16 residues long. The V gene end was trimmed by 1 base and the J gene end by 4 bases; junction bases not matched to a gene: 7. The germline CDR1 and CDR2 sequences are SNHLY and FYNNEI. Here the CDR3 DNA reads TGTGCCAGCAGTGAAGTACGACTAGCAGTTTACAATGAGCAGTTCTTC. It specifies CASSEVRLAVYNEQFF. The full variable domain, with the rest looked up from reference TRBV2 and TRBJ2-1, is EPEVTQTPSHQVTQMGQEVILRCVPISNHLYFYWYRQILGQKVEFLVSFYNNEISEKSEIFDDQFSVERPDGSNFTLKIRSTKLEDSAMYFCASSEVRLAVYNEQFFGPGTRLTVL.

This chain joins TRBV7-9 and TRBJ2-7; 7 bases are a match to TRBD1. The germline gives CDR1 SEHNR, CDR2 FQNEAQ (reference sequence). The CDR3 contains 13 residues. V lost 5 bases and J lost 3; bases outside the gene matches: 4. The CDR3 region has the DNA TGTGCCAGCAGCCTGGACAGGCTCTACGAGCAGTACTTC. Encoded protein: CASSLDRLYEQYF.

This chain uses TRBV10-3 with TRBJ1-2; TRBD1 matches at 7 bases. The germline CDR1 and CDR2 sequences are ENHRY and SYGVKD. This CDR3 region has 14 residues. The V and J ends lost 2 bases and 4 bases, in that order; junction bases with no gene match: 4. The CDR3 reads CAISEGWTGYGYTF. The CDR3 nucleotides read TGTGCCATCAGTGAGGGTTGGACAGGCTATGGCTACACCTTC.

CDR3: CASSPDSGNTIYF. The CDR3 nucleotides read TGTGCCAGCTCACCGGACTCTGGAAACACCATATATTTT. This chain connects TRBV18 to TRBJ1-3, with D uncertain. V was pared by 3 bases and J by 0 bases, with 3 bases between. The germline V gene encodes CDR1 KGHSH and CDR2 LQKENI. This CDR3 is 13 amino acids long.

The V call is TRBV28, the J call TRBJ2-3, with D uncertain. Germline lookup yields CDR1 MDHEN and CDR2 SYDVKM. The V and J ends lost 5 bases and 5 bases respectively, with 8 bases between them. There are 12 residues in the CDR3. The CDR3 DNA sequence: TGTGCCAGCAGTCCCTCGGGAGATACGCAGTATTTT. This encodes CASSPSGDTQYF.

The chain joins TRBV28 to TRBJ2-1; the D gene is possibly TRBD2 (5 bases). CDR1 is MDHEN, CDR2 SYDVKM, per germline. Between the trimmed V and J ends, which lost 8 bases and 0 bases, there was a span of 14 bases. This CDR3 has 15 amino acids. The CDR3 DNA follows: TGTGCCAGCGTTACTAGAATAAGCTCCTACAATGAGCAGTTCTTC. It is translated as CASVTRISSYNEQFF.

This clonotype was counted a single time. CDR3 DNA sequence: TGCAGCGTTGCACCTGGTCCCACAGATACGCAGTATTTT. The encoded protein is CSVAPGPTDTQYF. The chain combines TRBV29-1 with TRBJ2-3; D uncertain. Germline CDR1 and CDR2: SQVTM and ANQGSEA. V was pared by 4 bases and J by 2 bases, with 10 bases between. This CDR3 contains 13 residues.

The rearrangement links TRBV4-3 to TRBJ1-5; D gene ambiguous. The CDR3 consists of 15 residues. V was trimmed by 0 bases and J by 6 bases, leaving 12 bases between them. CDR1 is LGHNA, CDR2 YSLEER, per germline. The CDR3 region has the DNA TGCGCCAGCAGCCAAGATGGGGAGTTTGGTCAGCCCCAGCATTTT. It encodes CASSQDGEFGQPQHF.

The genes are TRBV11-3 and TRBJ2-7; D not resolved. Deletions cut 5 bases from V and 6 bases from J, with 20 bases between. CDR1 is SGHNT and CDR2 is YENEEA in the germline V gene. The CDR3 is made up of 15 amino acids. The CDR3 here is CASSRSGSSPGEQYF. CDR3 nucleotides: TGTGCCAGCAGCAGATCCGGATCTAGTCCGGGCGAGCAGTACTTC.

The gene calls are TRBV10-3 and TRBJ2-1; TRBD2 matches at 8 bases. The CDR3 length is 15 residues. Germline V lookup: CDR1 ENHRY, CDR2 SYGVKD. J lost 0 bases, V lost 6 bases, and 4 bases had no gene match. Here the CDR3 reads CAIRPSGSSYNEQFF. Written as DNA, the CDR3 is TGTGCCATCAGACCGAGCGGGAGCTCCTACAATGAGCAGTTCTTC.

For this clonotype: The final CDR3 position lacks the conserved phenylalanine or tryptophan, pointing to a likely read error. The genes are TRBV11-2 and TRBJ2-2; a possible D gene is TRBD2 (7 bases). Germline loops: CDR1 SGHAT, CDR2 FQNNGV. V was clipped by 5 bases and J by 7 bases, with 23 bases between them. The CDR3 has 17 residues. In DNA form, the CDR3 reads TGTGCCAGCAGCCCCCGTCGGGCGGGGGCCCCACACGGGGAGCTGTTTTGT. Protein: CASSPRRAGAPHGELFC.

J is TRBJ2-2 and V is TRBV2; 7 nucleotides match TRBD1. Trimming removed 1 base from V and 6 bases from J; junction bases left unmatched: 14. This CDR3 is built from 18 residues. Germline CDR1 reads SNHLY; CDR2 reads FYNNEI. The chain's CDR3 is CASSEGQILMTGPGELFF. CDR3 nucleotides: TGTGCCAGCAGTGAAGGCCAGATACTTATGACAGGGCCCGGGGAGCTGTTTTTT.

This clonotype is a singleton in its sample. This sequence joins TRBV5-1 and TRBJ1-1, with D maybe TRBD1 (6 bases). This CDR3 comprises 14 residues. CDR1 and CDR2 (germline): SGHRS, YFSETQ. The V end was cut by 3 bases, the J end by 1 base, with 10 bases between. CDR3 DNA sequence: TGCGCCAGCAGCTCCCAAGGGGGGAACACTGAAGCTTTCTTT. Translated, it gives CASSSQGGNTEAFF. The complete variable domain, with remaining parts taken from reference TRBV5-1 and TRBJ1-1, reads KAGVTQTPRYLIKTRGQQVTLSCSPISGHRSVSWYQQTPGQGLQFLFEYFSETQRNKGNFPGRFSGRQFSNSRSEMNVSTLELGDSALYLCASSSQGGNTEAFFGQGTRLTVV.

V and J are TRBV11-1 and TRBJ1-1; no firm D call. The CDR3 consists of 13 residues. The germline V and J ends were trimmed by 2 bases and 1 base, with 5 bases remaining between them. Looked up from germline, CDR1 is SGHAT and CDR2 is FQDESV (reference sequence). The CDR3: CASSLMPNTEAFF. The CDR3 nucleotides read TGTGCCAGCAGCTTAATGCCGAACACTGAAGCTTTCTTT.

The J gene is TRBJ2-2, the V gene TRBV5-5; D unclear. The V end lost 4 bases, the J end lost 6 bases, and 7 bases lay between the germline ends. This CDR3 has 12 amino acids. Germline CDR1 reads SGHKS; CDR2 reads YYEKEE (reference sequence). The CDR3 protein is CASSPPSGELFF. CDR3 DNA sequence: TGTGCCAGCAGCCCTCCGTCCGGGGAGCTGTTTTTT.

This sequence joins TRBV15 and TRBJ2-1; 12 bases agree with TRBD2. Germline CDR1 is LNHNV and CDR2 is YYDKDF (reference sequence). The J segment lost 2 bases and the V segment lost 2 bases, leaving 4 bases of the junction unmatched. This CDR3 is 17 amino acids long. CDR3 protein: CATSRSRTSGTYNEQFF. The CDR3 DNA sequence: TGTGCCACCAGCAGATCTCGGACTAGCGGGACCTACAATGAGCAGTTCTTC.

The rearrangement joins TRBV15 to TRBJ1-5; D may be TRBD1 (6 bases). Per the germline V gene, CDR1 is LNHNV and CDR2 is YYDKDF (reference sequence). CDR3 length: 13 amino acids. The V end lost 4 bases, the J end lost 6 bases, and 10 bases lay between the germline ends. The CDR3 region is CATSIPRGQPQHF. The DNA of the CDR3 is TGTGCCACCAGCATCCCCAGGGGTCAGCCCCAGCATTTT.

The chain employs TRBV21-1 and TRBJ2-1. TRBV21-1 is deemed a pseudogene. The CDR3 covers 12 residues. The CDR3 loop reads CASRKRGNEQFF. Here the CDR3 DNA reads TGTGCCAGCAGAAAGCGCGGCAATGAGCAGTTCTTC.